This T cell receptor beta chain was captured by sequencing in a study of cytomegalovirus exposure and HLA in healthy donors. PCR employed 60 Vbeta and 13 Jbeta primers. Measured with immunoSEQ multiplex PCR; TCRdb has only the in-frame clones, and not every one. The sample includes some 190,000 clones, 70% to 85% seen only once; the top ten take approximately 1.4%. V was pared by 1 base and J by 8 bases, with 11 bases between. The CDR3 is made up of 14 amino acids. Germline V gene data show CDR1 as LNHNV and CDR2 as YYDKDF (reference sequence). This clone was counted a single time. Sequencing was carried out using PBMCs. The genes are TRBV15 and TRBJ1-4; no clear D gene. The sequence derives from a man aged 18 to 30 in good health and CMV-seronegative. The CDR3 coding sequence is TGTGCCACCAGCAGAGGGGAACCGGGGGAAAAACTGTTTTTT. Its protein is CATSRGEPGEKLFF.